The 4 T cell receptor beta chains given below trace back to one sample, sequenced in a study of blood T cells in healthy people across ages. Alongside a J-beta primer mix, a sample-barcoded 5' primer served in a second PCR lasting about 7 to 11 cycles. TCRdb redid the calling of the 5' RACE reads with MiXCR, one entry per CDR3 protein. The profile shows more than 700,000 distinct CDR3 sequences, around 45% of them singletons. The sample consisted of blood. These receptors were taken from a man older than 75 in good health.

Only a few counts were recorded for this clonotype. The chain links TRBV29-1 to TRBJ2-7; tentative D call: TRBD1 (5 bases). The length of the CDR3 is 14 residues. Trimming took 3 bases from V and 2 from J, leaving 14 bases between them. Germline loops: CDR1 SQVTM, CDR2 ANQGSEA. CDR3 protein: CSVDFRTRAYEQYF. The CDR3 DNA reads as TGCAGCGTTGACTTTAGGACAAGAGCCTACGAGCAGTACTTC.

This clonotype was picked up many times. The gene calls are TRBV13 and TRBJ2-3; D is undetermined. Germline V CDR1 and CDR2: PRHDT, FYEKMQ (reference sequence). Trimming pared 5 bases from V and 0 bases from J, leaving 15 bases between. The CDR3 totals 16 residues. CDR3 in DNA: TGTGCCAGCAGCCCGCTTAGCCGGGCCAGCACAGATACGCAGTATTTT. It is translated as CASSPLSRASTDTQYF.

This clonotype appeared a single time. The chain carries TRBV27 and TRBJ1-6; D not resolved. Germline assignment: CDR1 MNHEY and CDR2 SMNVEV (reference sequence). Deletions cut 3 bases from V and 3 bases from J, with 18 bases between. The CDR3 has 18 residues. The CDR3 loop reads CASSLRYQPTSYNSPLHF. In DNA, the CDR3 is TGTGCCAGCAGTTTGAGGTATCAGCCAACAAGCTATAATTCACCCCTCCACTTT.

The J gene is TRBJ2-5, the V gene TRBV25-1, with TRBD1 identical over 9 bases. The assigned J gene may be wrong: the sequence end matches TRBJ2-7 better. Germline values: CDR1 MGHDK, CDR2 SYGVNS. The CDR3 loop spans 16 amino acids. The CDR3 loop is CASSRDGGQGSLEQYF. The CDR3 DNA follows: TGTGCCAGCAGTCGGGATGGGGGACAGGGCTCCCTCGAGCAGTACTTC.